The present T cell receptor (beta chain) was sequenced within a study of early T cells in non-severe SARS-CoV-2 infection. This clonotype has more than one count but fewer than ten. Individual cDNA molecules received unique molecular identifiers. Via MiXCR, TCRdb re-called the 5' RACE reads, giving one row per CDR3 protein. The top ten hold 7.9% of the sample, which has roughly 34,000 distinct CDR3 sequences, 4% to 5% seen once. The V segment lost 1 base and the J segment 8 bases; nucleotides outside the gene matches: 12. CDR1 and CDR2 (germline): SGHDT, YYEEEE. The CDR3 is made up of 16 amino acids. Sequencing was done on a sample of whole blood. The sequence came from an adult who was a healthcare worker with PCR-confirmed SARS-CoV-2 infection or an uninfected control (not recorded which). V and J are TRBV5-6 and TRBJ1-2, with 9 bases that match TRBD1. This CDR3 reads CASSLWSRDRVWGYTF. The CDR3 DNA reads as TGTGCCAGCAGCTTGTGGTCCCGGGACAGGGTTTGGGGCTACACCTTC.